The 31 T cell receptor beta chains below all came from one sample that was sequenced in a study of blood T cell repertoires in COVID-19. The table came from immunoSEQ multiplex PCR; TCRdb's copy has only in-frame clones and leaves some out. The sample has 200,000 to 250,000 clones, 75% to 90% seen once. The sample consisted of peripheral blood. The receptors come from a woman in her thirties who had recovered from COVID-19.

This chain uses TRBV6-2 or TRBV6-3 with TRBJ1-1; 10 bases match TRBD1. From germline, CDR1 is MNHEY and CDR2 SVGEGT. Trimming cost V 5 bases and J 5 bases; bases outside gene matches: 8. This CDR3 has 15 residues. The CDR3 region has the DNA TGTGCCAGCAGTCATCCCGGACAGGGGGGTACTGAAGCTTTCTTT. It yields the protein CASSHPGQGGTEAFF.

This clone was recorded a few times. V usage is TRBV7-9 and J usage is TRBJ2-1; tentative D call: TRBD2 (5 bases). This CDR3 is built from 12 residues. Trimming took 4 bases from V and 8 from J, leaving 9 bases between them. In germline, CDR1 is SEHNR, CDR2 FQNEAQ (reference sequence). CDR3 sequence (DNA): TGTGCCAGCAGCTCACTAGGAGATGAGCAGTTCTTC. Its protein is CASSSLGDEQFF. Full variable domain (rest looked up from reference TRBV7-9 and TRBJ2-1): DTGVSQNPRHKITKRGQNVTFRCDPISEHNRLYWYRQTLGQGPEFLTYFQNEAQLEKSRLLSDRFSAERPKGSFSTLEIQRTEQGDSAMYLCASSSLGDEQFFGPGTRLTVL.

This clone was observed a handful of times. This rearrangement joins TRBV6-4 to TRBJ2-3; the D gene is possibly TRBD2 (6 bases). The CDR3 has 14 amino acids. V was trimmed by 3 bases and J by 6 bases, leaving 13 bases between them. CDR1 is MRHNA, CDR2 SNTAGT, per germline. The CDR3 spells CASSEGRQSDTQYF. As DNA, the CDR3 is TGTGCCAGCAGTGAGGGGAGGCAGTCCGATACGCAGTATTTT.

The chain combines TRBV2 with TRBJ2-7; D remains ambiguous. The germline V gene has CDR1 SNHLY and CDR2 FYNNEI. Trimming left V 6 bases short and J 0 bases short, with 12 bases between. CDR3 length: 14 residues. CDR3 region: CASRTHTRSYEQYF. The CDR3 region has the DNA TGTGCCAGCAGGACTCATACGCGCTCCTACGAGCAGTACTTC.

This chain links TRBV12-5 with TRBJ2-5; D is unresolved. Trimming took 1 base from V and 7 from J, leaving 7 bases between them. Per germline, CDR1 LGHNT and CDR2 FRNRAP. The CDR3 spans 12 residues. CDR3 residues: CASGLDRGTQYF. CDR3 bases: TGTGCTAGTGGTTTGGACCGAGGGACCCAGTACTTC.

This clone occurred a few times. The CDR3 DNA sequence: TGCAGCGTTGCTGTGTTGGGCAGACAAGAGACCCAGTACTTC. It encodes CSVAVLGRQETQYF. V is TRBV29-1 and J is TRBJ2-5; D remains ambiguous. CDR3 length equals 14 residues. V was trimmed by 4 bases and J by 2 bases, leaving 14 bases between them. CDR1 and CDR2 from the germline V gene are SQVTM and ANQGSEA.

The V gene is TRBV2, the J gene TRBJ2-3; no clear D gene. The length of the CDR3 is 14 residues. V shed 6 bases and J shed 1 base, with 11 bases lying between them. The germline V gene has CDR1 SNHLY and CDR2 FYNNEI. CDR3 sequence reads: CASSLLLRTDTQYF. The CDR3 DNA is TGTGCCAGCAGCTTACTACTCCGCACAGATACGCAGTATTTT.

The rearrangement uses TRBV6-1 and TRBJ2-1; 10 positions match TRBD2. CDR3 size: 15 residues. V was pared by 6 bases and J by 8 bases, with 10 bases of the junction left unmatched. Per germline, CDR1 MNHNS and CDR2 SASEGT. In DNA, the CDR3 is TGTGCCAGCAGACTCCTAGCGGGGGAAGCACATGAGCAGTTCTTC. This translates into CASRLLAGEAHEQFF.

This clone was picked up a small number of times. The rearrangement joins TRBV9 to TRBJ2-3; D perhaps matches TRBD1 (6 bases). V was trimmed by 2 bases and J by 4 bases, leaving 14 bases between them. CDR1 and CDR2 from the germline V gene are SGDLS and YYNGEE. The CDR3 totals 15 residues. The CDR3 reads CASSVLQGPPDTQYF. In nucleotides, the CDR3 is TGTGCCAGCAGCGTTTTACAGGGCCCCCCAGATACGCAGTATTTT.

The rearrangement uses TRBV4-2 and TRBJ1-2, with D possibly TRBD1 on 6 matching bases. CDR1 is LGHNA and CDR2 is YNFKEQ in the germline V gene. With 4 bases removed from V and 8 bases from J, the gap between germline ends came to 14 bases. There are 13 residues in the CDR3. The CDR3 bases are TGTGCCAGCAGCCCGACAGGCTCCTGGGGCTACACCTTC. Translated: CASSPTGSWGYTF.

The chain recombines TRBV2 with TRBJ1-2, with 7 bases fitting TRBD1. Trimming took 6 bases from V and 0 from J; bases not matched to a gene: 1. This CDR3 comprises 13 residues. CDR1 and CDR2 (germline): SNHLY, FYNNEI. The CDR3 sequence is CASRDRANYGYTF. CDR3 bases: TGTGCCAGCAGAGACAGGGCTAACTATGGCTACACCTTC.

This clone was counted once. The chain recombines TRBV6-2 or TRBV6-3 with TRBJ2-2; TRBD1 agrees at 9 bases. There are 16 residues in the CDR3. The germline gives CDR1 MNHEY, CDR2 SVGEGT. Germline trimming cut 6 bases from V and 6 bases from J; bases unmatched to any gene: 11. The CDR3 sequence: CASRPPGQGSPGELFF. CDR3 bases: TGTGCCAGCAGACCTCCGGGACAGGGTTCTCCCGGGGAGCTGTTTTTT.

The V and J genes are TRBV11-2 and TRBJ2-5; 8 nucleotides agree with TRBD1. The V gene end was trimmed by 3 bases and the J gene end by 5 bases; junction bases not matched to a gene: 5. The CDR3 runs 14 residues. CDR1 and CDR2 from the germline V gene are SGHAT and FQNNGV. The CDR3 sequence is CASSLATGVETQYF. In DNA form, the CDR3 reads TGTGCCAGCAGCTTGGCGACAGGGGTTGAGACCCAGTACTTC.

This chain connects TRBV18 to TRBJ1-6; the match to TRBD1 covers 8 bases. The germline CDR1 and CDR2 sequences are KGHSH and LQKENI. V shed 5 bases, J shed 5 bases, and the junction held 11 bases outside the gene matches. The CDR3 totals 17 residues. The CDR3 DNA reads as TGTGCCAGCTCATTCTCACAGGGGGGCGCAAATAATTCACCCCTCCACTTT. Translating it yields CASSFSQGGANNSPLHF.

The CDR3: CASSPGTGGLYEQYF. DNA of the CDR3: TGTGCCAGTTCTCCCGGGACAGGGGGGCTGTACGAGCAGTACTTC. The gene calls are TRBV19 and TRBJ2-7; 11 bases line up with TRBD1. Germline loops: CDR1 LNHDA, CDR2 SQIVND (reference sequence). The CDR3 runs 15 residues. V shed 8 bases and J 4 bases; nucleotides not matched to a gene: 10.

This clone was seen just once. The rearrangement uses TRBV9 and TRBJ2-3; D is perhaps TRBD2 (6 bases). CDR1 and CDR2 from the germline V gene are SGDLS and YYNGEE. The CDR3 contains 18 residues. V gave up 4 bases and J gave up 0 bases, with 21 bases separating them. The CDR3: CASSSPPGYGTSTDTQYF. DNA for the CDR3: TGTGCCAGCAGCTCCCCCCCGGGCTATGGGACTAGCACAGATACGCAGTATTTT.

The V call is TRBV18, the J call TRBJ1-2; TRBD1 matches at 7 bases. Germline V gives CDR1 KGHSH, CDR2 LQKENI. This CDR3 contains 14 residues. J gave up 4 bases and V 5 bases, and 7 bases lay outside the gene matches. The CDR3 protein is CASSDTGTVYGYTF. The DNA for the CDR3 is TGTGCCAGCTCAGACACCGGGACAGTCTATGGCTACACCTTC.

The V gene is TRBV10-3, the J gene TRBJ1-1; D gene unclear. Trimming took 2 bases from V and 1 from J, leaving 11 bases between them. The CDR3 is 15 amino acids. Germline lookup yields CDR1 ENHRY and CDR2 SYGVKD. In DNA, the CDR3 is TGTGCCATCAGTGAGCTAGGCGGAACGAACACTGAAGCTTTCTTT. Translating it yields CAISELGGTNTEAFF.

This sequence joins TRBV9 and TRBJ2-2; 7 bases agree with TRBD1. Unmatched junction bases numbered 5, after V lost 1 base and J lost 5 bases. There are 15 residues in the CDR3. Germline CDR1 and CDR2: SGDLS and YYNGEE. The CDR3 coding sequence is TGTGCCAGCAGCGTAAGGGGGCTGAGGACCGGGGAGCTGTTTTTT. Translating gives CASSVRGLRTGELFF.

Concerning this clone: One end of the junction fails to match germline, which may point to a read error. This chain uses TRBV5-1 with TRBJ2-1; 14 bases fit TRBD2. Germline assignment: CDR1 SGHRS and CDR2 YFSETQ. This CDR3 region has 15 residues. The CDR3 sequence: CASRTSGGAYSEQFF. For the CDR3, the DNA is TGCGCCAGCAGGACTAGCGGGGGGGCTTACAGTGAGCAGTTCTTC.

V is TRBV4-2 and J is TRBJ1-1, with 11 bases that match TRBD1. The length of the CDR3 is 16 residues. Germline CDR1 is LGHNA and CDR2 is YNFKEQ. V gave up 4 bases and J gave up 0 bases; unmatched junction bases: 4. The CDR3 nucleotides are TGTGCCAGCAGCCTAATGGGACAGGGGGTGAACACTGAAGCTTTCTTT. Protein sequence: CASSLMGQGVNTEAFF.

The V gene is TRBV4-2, the J gene TRBJ1-2; D is perhaps TRBD1 (6 bases). V was trimmed by 0 bases and J by 5 bases, leaving 7 bases between them. This CDR3 region has 13 residues. In germline, CDR1 is LGHNA, CDR2 YNFKEQ. The CDR3 bases are TGTGCCAGCAGCCAAGACACAGGGTATGGCTACACCTTC. It yields the protein CASSQDTGYGYTF.

The CDR3 nucleotides read TGTGCCAGCACGCCACAGCCGAACACTGAAGCTTTCTTT. This translates into CASTPQPNTEAFF. V usage is TRBV6-6 and J usage is TRBJ1-1; D is unresolved. The CDR3 extends over 13 amino acids. Germline V CDR1 and CDR2: MNHNY, SVGAGI (reference sequence). The ends were cut back, 7 bases at V and 1 base at J, with 10 bases in the middle.

This clone showed up many times. The gene calls are TRBV5-1 and TRBJ2-4, with 10 positions matching TRBD1. This CDR3 spans 16 amino acids. J was trimmed by 3 bases and V by 4 bases; bases with no gene match: 7. Germline lookup yields CDR1 SGHRS and CDR2 YFSETQ. CDR3: CASSIWTGGDKNIQYF. DNA of the CDR3: TGCGCCAGCAGCATATGGACAGGGGGAGACAAAAACATTCAGTACTTC.

The genes are TRBV2 and TRBJ2-1, with 10 nucleotides matching TRBD2. Trimming at V came to 6 bases and at J to 2 bases, leaving 4 bases not matched to a gene. This CDR3 has 15 residues. The germline CDR1 and CDR2 sequences are SNHLY and FYNNEI. The CDR3 nucleotides are TGTGCCAGCAGCTCCGGACTAGCGGCCTACAATGAGCAGTTCTTC. It encodes CASSSGLAAYNEQFF.

V is TRBV10-3 and J is TRBJ1-2; D call uncertain. Trimming cost V 6 bases and J 1 base, with 9 bases left between them. The CDR3 spans 13 residues. CDR1 is ENHRY, CDR2 SYGVKD, per germline. This chain's CDR3 is CAISDMDNYGYTF. Written as DNA, the CDR3 is TGTGCCATCAGCGACATGGATAACTATGGCTACACCTTC.

This chain uses TRBV19 with TRBJ1-2, with 7 bases that match TRBD1. With V trimmed by 3 bases and J by 7 bases, 11 bases remained unmatched. There are 15 residues in the CDR3. The germline CDR1 and CDR2 sequences are LNHDA and SQIVND (reference sequence). The CDR3 sequence is CASSIRNTGARGYTF. The CDR3, as DNA: TGTGCCAGTAGTATCCGAAACACAGGGGCTCGTGGCTACACCTTC.

V gene TRBV10-3 combines with J gene TRBJ1-4; possibly TRBD1 for D (5 bases). CDR1 and CDR2 (germline): ENHRY, SYGVKD. The CDR3 runs 14 residues. V was pared by 4 bases and J by 7 bases, with 13 bases between. The CDR3 sequence: CAISAKTGGEKLFF. CDR3 nucleotide sequence: TGTGCCATCAGTGCCAAAACAGGCGGTGAAAAACTGTTTTTT.

J is TRBJ2-1 and V is TRBV10-1; D is undetermined. V was cut by 8 bases and J by 3 bases, with 11 bases left in between. The CDR3 is 13 amino acids. Germline assignment: CDR1 WNHNN and CDR2 SYGVQD (reference sequence). In DNA, the CDR3 is TGCGCCAGCGGTCGAACAGTCTACAATGAGCAGTTCTTC. This sequence encodes CASGRTVYNEQFF.

This clone was picked up one time. This chain connects TRBV7-2 to TRBJ1-6; a possible D gene is TRBD1 (5 bases). Trimming left V 5 bases short and J 12 bases short, with 11 bases between. The V gene's germline CDR1 is SGHTA and CDR2 FQGNSA. The CDR3 length is 12 residues. For the CDR3, the DNA is TGTGCCAGCAGCCCCTGGGGGGGACCCCTCCACTTT. This codes for CASSPWGGPLHF.

V is TRBV11-3 and J is TRBJ2-1; no firm D call. Trimming left V 2 bases short and J 3 bases short, with 5 bases between. Germline loops: CDR1 SGHNT, CDR2 YENEEA. The CDR3 loop spans 13 amino acids. The CDR3 here is CASSLTLYNEQFF. As DNA, the CDR3 is TGTGCCAGCAGCTTAACTCTCTACAATGAGCAGTTCTTC.